This T cell receptor beta chain came from a study of T cells in pancreatic ductal adenocarcinoma. The assay was immunoSEQ multiplex PCR, and TCRdb's table has in-frame clones only and misses some. There are just under 5,000 clones in the sample; about 88% occur only once, and about 5.6% lies in the top ten. In the case of this clone: The target antigen is unknown.

Deletions cut 5 bases from V and 5 bases from J, with 13 bases between. Germline V gene data show CDR1 as LNHDA and CDR2 as SQIVND (reference sequence). The CDR3 runs to 13 residues. Selected pancreatic ductal adenocarcinoma patients had undergone surgery without neoadjuvant therapy. Study findings and constraints: No significant tumor-blood clonality difference; means were about 0.1 and 0.07. Compared with tumor, blood showed more total productive templates and 7 to 9.5-fold more clonotypes.

This clonotype was obtained from a human donor with pancreatic ductal adenocarcinoma. The chain combines TRBV19 with TRBJ2-7; D may be TRBD1 (5 bases). Sequencing used pancreatic tumor tissue. CDR3 DNA: TGTGCCAGTAGTCTCGGACACCTAGACGAGCAGTACTTC. Amino acid sequence: CASSLGHLDEQYF.